This TCR beta chain was recorded in a study of T cell responses to AZD1222 COVID-19 vaccine. Overall study results and limits: The study sampled repertoires only after the peak T cell response.

V lost 0 bases to trimming and J lost 3 bases, with 12 bases between them. CDR3 length: 15 residues. Germline-derived CDR1 and CDR2 are LGHDT and YNNKEL (reference sequence). Profiling relied on immunoSEQ multiplex PCR, and the TCRdb table lists in-frame clones only, not all of them. The sample consists of about 260,000 clones, more than 85% of them appearing once. About this clone itself: No antigen is known for it.

V is TRBV3-1 (or the pseudogene TRBV3-2) and J is TRBJ2-7; a weak D match, TRBD2 (6 bases). The sequence came from an adult in good health. Sequencing was performed on peripheral blood, taken on day 0 of AZD1222 vaccination. The CDR3 reads CASSQEGLGGYEQYF. The CDR3 DNA reads as TGTGCCAGCAGCCAAGAGGGGCTCGGGGGCTACGAGCAGTACTTC.